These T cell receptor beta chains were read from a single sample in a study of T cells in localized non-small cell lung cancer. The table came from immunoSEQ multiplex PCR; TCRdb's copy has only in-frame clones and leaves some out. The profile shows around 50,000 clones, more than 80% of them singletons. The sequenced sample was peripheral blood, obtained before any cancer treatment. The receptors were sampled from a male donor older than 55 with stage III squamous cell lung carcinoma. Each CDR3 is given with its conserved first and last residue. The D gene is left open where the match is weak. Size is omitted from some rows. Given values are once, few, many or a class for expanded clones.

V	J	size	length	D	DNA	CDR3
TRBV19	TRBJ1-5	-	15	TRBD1	TGTGCCAGTAGTAACGACAGGGCTTGGAATCAGCCCCAGCATTTT	CASSNDRAWNQPQHF
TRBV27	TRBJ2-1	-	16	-	TGTGCCAGCAGTTCGGCCGGAGGCGGATACTACAATGAGCAGTTCTTC	CASSSAGGGYYNEQFF
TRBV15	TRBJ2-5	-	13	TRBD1	TGTGCCACCAGGGGACAGGGGCAAGAGACCCAGTACTTC	CATRGQGQETQYF
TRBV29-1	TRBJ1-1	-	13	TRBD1	TGCAGCGTTTTTGGACAGGTGAACACTGAAGCTTTCTTT	CSVFGQVNTEAFF
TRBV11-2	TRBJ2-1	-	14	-	TGTGCCAGCAGCTTAGATAGTTGGAGCAATGAGCAGTTCTTC	CASSLDSWSNEQFF
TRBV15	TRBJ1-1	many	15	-	TGTGCCACCAGCAGAGACTACGCCGGGTCCACTGAAGCTTTCTTT	CATSRDYAGSTEAFF
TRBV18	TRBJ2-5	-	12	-	TGTGCCAGCTCACCACAGGAAGAGACCCAGTACTTC	CASSPQEETQYF
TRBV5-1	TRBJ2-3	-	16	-	TGCGCCAGCAGCTTGCCCTCTAACGGGGGAACAGATACGCAGTATTTT	CASSLPSNGGTDTQYF
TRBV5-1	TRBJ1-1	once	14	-	TGCGCCAGCAGCTTGACAGGGCTAAACACTGAAGCTTTCTTT	CASSLTGLNTEAFF
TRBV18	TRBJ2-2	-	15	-	TGTGCCAGCTCTCCTCAGGCCGGGAACACCGGGGAGCTGTTTTTT	CASSPQAGNTGELFF
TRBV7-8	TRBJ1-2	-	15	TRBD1	TGTGCCAGCAGCCCGGACAGGGCGGCTAACTATGGCTACACCTTC	CASSPDRAANYGYTF
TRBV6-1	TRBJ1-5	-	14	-	TGTGCCAGCAGTGGCCGGACTGACAATCAGCCCCAGCATTTT	CASSGRTDNQPQHF
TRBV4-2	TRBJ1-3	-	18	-	TGTGCCAGCAGCCAAGACTGGAGGGGGACGGCCTCTGGAAACACCATATATTTT	CASSQDWRGTASGNTIYF
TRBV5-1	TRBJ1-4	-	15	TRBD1	TGCGCCAGCAGACCCGGGGACAGTAAGAATGAAAAACTGTTTTTT	CASRPGDSKNEKLFF
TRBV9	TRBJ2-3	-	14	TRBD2	TGTGCCAGCACGCGGGAGGGCCGGGCAGATACGCAGTATTTT	CASTREGRADTQYF
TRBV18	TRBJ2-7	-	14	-	TGTGCCAGCCTTCAACCGGGTCTCACCTACGAGCAGTACTTC	CASLQPGLTYEQYF
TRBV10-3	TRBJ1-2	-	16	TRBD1	TGTGCCATCAGTGAAGGGGACAGGGGGCAAAGGGCTGGCTACACCTTC	CAISEGDRGQRAGYTF
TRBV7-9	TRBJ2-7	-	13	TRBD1	TGTGCCAGCGCCGGGACAGGGAAATACGAGCAGTACTTC	CASAGTGKYEQYF
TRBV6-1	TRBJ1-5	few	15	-	TGTGCCAGCAGTGAAGGTTCAGGGGCTTGGCAGCCCCAGCATTTT	CASSEGSGAWQPQHF
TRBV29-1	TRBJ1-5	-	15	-	TGCAGCGTTGTTTCCGGTTACGGAAGCAATCAGCCCCAGCATTTT	CSVVSGYGSNQPQHF
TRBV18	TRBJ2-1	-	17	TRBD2	TGTGCCAGCTCATCCTACGCCCGGACTAGCGGAAACAATGAGCAGTTCTTC	CASSSYARTSGNNEQFF
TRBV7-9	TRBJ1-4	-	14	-	TGTGCCAGCAGCTTCCAGGGAGAGGGTGAAAAACTGTTTTTT	CASSFQGEGEKLFF
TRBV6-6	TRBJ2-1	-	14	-	TGTGCCAGCAGTTACTCTACTATAATCAATGAGCAGTTCTTC	CASSYSTIINEQFF
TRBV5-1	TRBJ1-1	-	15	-	TGCGCCAGCAGCACGGCCCAAGGTCTGAACACTGAAGCTTTCTTT	CASSTAQGLNTEAFF
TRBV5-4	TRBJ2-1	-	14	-	TGTGCCAGCAGCTTGGTAGGGAGTCGGAATGAGCAGTTCTTC	CASSLVGSRNEQFF
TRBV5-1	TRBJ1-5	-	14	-	TGCGCCAGCAGCCCGGACAGTAGCAATCAGCCCCAGCATTTT	CASSPDSSNQPQHF
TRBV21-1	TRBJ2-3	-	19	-	TGTGCCAGCAGCAAAGGAGGGGGGGCTAGCGGGAGTGGCTCAGATACGCAGTATTTT	CASSKGGGASGSGSDTQYF
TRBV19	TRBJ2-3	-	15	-	TGTGCCAGTAGTACGGCCGTTAGGAGCACAGATACGCAGTATTTT	CASSTAVRSTDTQYF
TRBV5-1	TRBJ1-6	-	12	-	TGCGCCAGCAGCTTGGTGGGGGTTTCCCTCCACTTT	CASSLVGVSLHF
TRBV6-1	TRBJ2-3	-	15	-	TGTGCCAGCAGTGCGCGACAGCCTAGCACAGATACGCAGTATTTT	CASSARQPSTDTQYF
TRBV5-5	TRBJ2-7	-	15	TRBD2	TGTGCCAGCAGCTTTGATCTAGCGGGACGCGACGAGCAGTACTTC	CASSFDLAGRDEQYF
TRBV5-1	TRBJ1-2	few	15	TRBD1	TGCGCCAGCAGCTACGATAGGGGGCTAGTAGGTGGCTACACCTTC	CASSYDRGLVGGYTF
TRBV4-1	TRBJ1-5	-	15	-	TGCGCCAGCAGCCAAGGCGGGTTAAGCAATCAGCCCCAGCATTTT	CASSQGGLSNQPQHF
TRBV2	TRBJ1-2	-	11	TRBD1	TGTGCCAGCAGTGGGGACAGCGGGGGAACCTTC	CASSGDSGGTF
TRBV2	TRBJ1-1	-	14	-	TGTGCCAGCAGTGAACGGCAAAGGAACACTGAAGCTTTCTTT	CASSERQRNTEAFF
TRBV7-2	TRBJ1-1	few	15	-	TGTGCCAGCAGCTTAGCGCATGGGACGGGGGCTGAAGCTTTCTTT	CASSLAHGTGAEAFF